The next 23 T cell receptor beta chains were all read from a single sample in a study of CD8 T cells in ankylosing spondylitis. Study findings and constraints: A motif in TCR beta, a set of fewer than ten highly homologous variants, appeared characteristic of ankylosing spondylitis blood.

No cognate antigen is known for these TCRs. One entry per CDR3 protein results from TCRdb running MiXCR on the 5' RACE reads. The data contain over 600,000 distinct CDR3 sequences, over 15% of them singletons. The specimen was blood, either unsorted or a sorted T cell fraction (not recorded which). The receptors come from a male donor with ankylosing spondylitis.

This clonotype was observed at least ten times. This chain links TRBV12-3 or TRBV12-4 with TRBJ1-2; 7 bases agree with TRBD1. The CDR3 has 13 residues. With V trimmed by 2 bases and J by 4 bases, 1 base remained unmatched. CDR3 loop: CASSLQGVYGYTF. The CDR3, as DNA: TGTGCCAGCAGTTTACAGGGGGTCTATGGCTACACCTTC.

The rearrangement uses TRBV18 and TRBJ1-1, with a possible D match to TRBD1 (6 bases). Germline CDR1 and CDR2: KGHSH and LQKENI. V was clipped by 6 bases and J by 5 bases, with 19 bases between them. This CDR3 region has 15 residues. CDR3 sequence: CASSPDSSGETEAFF. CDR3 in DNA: TGTGCCAGCTCTCCCGATTCCTCAGGGGAGACTGAAGCTTTCTTT.

In DNA, the CDR3 is TGTGCCAGCAGTCCGAAGGGGTACAATCAGCCCCAGCATTTT. It yields the protein CASSPKGYNQPQHF. This sequence joins TRBV6-1 and TRBJ1-5; possibly TRBD1 for D (5 bases). Trimming removed 5 bases from V and 3 bases from J, with 11 bases in between. Looked up from germline, CDR1 is MNHNS and CDR2 is SASEGT. The CDR3 is 14 amino acids.

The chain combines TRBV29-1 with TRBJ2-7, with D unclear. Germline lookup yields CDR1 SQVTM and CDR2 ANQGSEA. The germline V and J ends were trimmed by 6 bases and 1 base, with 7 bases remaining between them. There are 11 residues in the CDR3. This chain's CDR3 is CSVKISYEQYF. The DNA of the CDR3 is TGCAGCGTGAAGATTTCCTACGAGCAGTACTTC.

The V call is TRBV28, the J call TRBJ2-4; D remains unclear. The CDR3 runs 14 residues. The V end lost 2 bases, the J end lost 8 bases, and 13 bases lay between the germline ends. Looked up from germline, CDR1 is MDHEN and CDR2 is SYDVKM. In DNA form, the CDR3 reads TGTGCCAGCAGTTTACTTCTCCCCCCGTACATTCAGTACTTC. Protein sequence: CASSLLLPPYIQYF.

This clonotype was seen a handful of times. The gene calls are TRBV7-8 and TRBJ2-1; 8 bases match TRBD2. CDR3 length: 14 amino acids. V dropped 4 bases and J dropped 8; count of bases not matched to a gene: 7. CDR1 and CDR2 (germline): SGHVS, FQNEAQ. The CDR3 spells CASSSYSGMHEQFF. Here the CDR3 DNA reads TGTGCCAGCAGCTCGTATAGCGGGATGCATGAGCAGTTCTTC.

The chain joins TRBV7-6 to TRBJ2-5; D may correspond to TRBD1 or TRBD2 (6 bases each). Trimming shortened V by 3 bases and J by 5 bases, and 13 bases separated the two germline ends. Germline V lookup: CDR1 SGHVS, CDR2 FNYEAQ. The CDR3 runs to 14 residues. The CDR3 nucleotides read TGTGCCAGCAGCTTCTGGGGGGCCGGGGAGACCCAGTACTTC. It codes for CASSFWGAGETQYF. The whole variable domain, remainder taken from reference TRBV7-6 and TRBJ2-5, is GAGVSQSPRYKVTKRGQDVALRCDPISGHVSLYWYRQALGQGPEFLTYFNYEAQQDKSGLPNDRFSAERPEGSISTLTIQRTEQRDSAMYRCASSFWGAGETQYFGPGTRLLVL.

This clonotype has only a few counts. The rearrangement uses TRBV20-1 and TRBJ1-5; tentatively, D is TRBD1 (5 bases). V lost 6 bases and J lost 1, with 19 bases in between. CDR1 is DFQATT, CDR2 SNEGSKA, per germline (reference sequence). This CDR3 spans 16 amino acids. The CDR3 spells CSATGAEPISNQPQHF. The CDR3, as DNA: TGCAGTGCCACCGGGGCAGAACCGATCAGCAATCAGCCCCAGCATTTT.

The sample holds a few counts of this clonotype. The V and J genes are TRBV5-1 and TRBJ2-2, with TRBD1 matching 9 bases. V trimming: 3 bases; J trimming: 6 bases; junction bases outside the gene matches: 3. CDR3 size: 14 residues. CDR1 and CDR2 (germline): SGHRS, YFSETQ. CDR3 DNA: TGCGCCAGCAGCTGGACAGGGGAACCCGGGGAGCTGTTTTTT. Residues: CASSWTGEPGELFF.

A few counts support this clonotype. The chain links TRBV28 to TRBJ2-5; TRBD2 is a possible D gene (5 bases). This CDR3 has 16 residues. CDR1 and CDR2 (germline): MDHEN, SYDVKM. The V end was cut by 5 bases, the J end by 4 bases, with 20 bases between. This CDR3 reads CASSPRPSMGLETQYF. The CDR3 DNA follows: TGTGCCAGCAGTCCACGACCTAGCATGGGTCTAGAGACCCAGTACTTC.

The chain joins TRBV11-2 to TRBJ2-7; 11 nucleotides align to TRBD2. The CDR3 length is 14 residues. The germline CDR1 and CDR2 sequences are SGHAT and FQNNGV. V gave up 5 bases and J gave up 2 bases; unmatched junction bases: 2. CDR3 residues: CASSMTSGAYEQYF. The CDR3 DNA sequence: TGTGCCAGCAGCATGACTAGCGGGGCCTACGAGCAGTACTTC.

CDR3 amino acids: CASSLQGGSEQPQHF. In nucleotides, the CDR3 is TGCGCCAGCAGCTTGCAGGGGGGGTCGGAACAGCCCCAGCATTTT. The chain carries TRBV5-1 and TRBJ1-5, with 7 bases lining up with TRBD1. Unmatched junction bases numbered 8, after V lost 1 base and J lost 7 bases. The CDR3 runs to 15 residues. The germline V gene has CDR1 SGHRS and CDR2 YFSETQ.

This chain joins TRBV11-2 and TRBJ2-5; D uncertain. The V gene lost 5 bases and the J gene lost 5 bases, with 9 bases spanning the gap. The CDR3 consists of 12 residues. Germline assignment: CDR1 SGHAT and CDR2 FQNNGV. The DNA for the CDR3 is TGTGCCAGCAGCCTGCTTGTGGAGACCCAGTACTTC. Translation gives CASSLLVETQYF.

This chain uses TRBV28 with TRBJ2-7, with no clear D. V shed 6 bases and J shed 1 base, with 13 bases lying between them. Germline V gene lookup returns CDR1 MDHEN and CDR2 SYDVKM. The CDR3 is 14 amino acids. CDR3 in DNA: TGTGCCAGCAGCCACCCGGACCTATCCTACGAGCAGTACTTC. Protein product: CASSHPDLSYEQYF. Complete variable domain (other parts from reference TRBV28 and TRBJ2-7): DVKVTQSSRYLVKRTGEKVFLECVQDMDHENMFWYRQDPGLGLRLIYFSYDVKMKEKGDIPEGYSVSREKKERFSLILESASTNQTSMYLCASSHPDLSYEQYFGPGTRLTVT.

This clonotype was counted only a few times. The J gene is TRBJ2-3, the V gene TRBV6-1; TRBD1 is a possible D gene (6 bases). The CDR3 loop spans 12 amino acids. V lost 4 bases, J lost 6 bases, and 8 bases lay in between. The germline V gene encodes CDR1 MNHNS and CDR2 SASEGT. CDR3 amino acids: CASSAQGDTQYF. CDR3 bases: TGTGCCAGCAGTGCCCAGGGGGATACGCAGTATTTT.

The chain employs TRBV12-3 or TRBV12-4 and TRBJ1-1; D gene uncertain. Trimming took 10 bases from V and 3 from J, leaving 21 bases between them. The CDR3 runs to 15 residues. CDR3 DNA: TGTGCCACCATTCTTTTTTCCAGGAGGGACACTGAAGCTTTCTTT. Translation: CATILFSRRDTEAFF.

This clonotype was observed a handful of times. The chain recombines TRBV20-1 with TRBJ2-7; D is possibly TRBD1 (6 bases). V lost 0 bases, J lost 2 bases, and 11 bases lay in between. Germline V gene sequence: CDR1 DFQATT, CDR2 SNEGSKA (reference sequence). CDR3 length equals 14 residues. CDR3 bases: TGCAGTGCTAGAGATTTAAAGGGGGCCTACGAGCAGTACTTC. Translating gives CSARDLKGAYEQYF.

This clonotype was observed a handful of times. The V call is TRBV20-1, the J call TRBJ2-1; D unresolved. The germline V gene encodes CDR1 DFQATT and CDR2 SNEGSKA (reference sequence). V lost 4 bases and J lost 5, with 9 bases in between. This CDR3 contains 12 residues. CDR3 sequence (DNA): TGCAGTGCTAATGATGGGAACAATGAGCAGTTCTTC. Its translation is CSANDGNNEQFF.

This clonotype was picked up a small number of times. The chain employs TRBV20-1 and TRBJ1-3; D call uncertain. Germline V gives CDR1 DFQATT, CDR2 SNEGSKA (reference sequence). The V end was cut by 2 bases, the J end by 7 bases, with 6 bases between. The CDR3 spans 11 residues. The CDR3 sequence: CSARIGNTIYF. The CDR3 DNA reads TGCAGTGCTAGAATCGGGAACACCATATATTTT.

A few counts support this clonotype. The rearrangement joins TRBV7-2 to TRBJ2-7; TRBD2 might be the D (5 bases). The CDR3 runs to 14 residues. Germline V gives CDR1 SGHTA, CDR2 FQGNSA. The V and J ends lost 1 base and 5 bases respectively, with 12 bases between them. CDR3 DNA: TGTGCCAGCAGCTTAGTGCGTCGGGGTAACGAGCAGTACTTC. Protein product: CASSLVRRGNEQYF.

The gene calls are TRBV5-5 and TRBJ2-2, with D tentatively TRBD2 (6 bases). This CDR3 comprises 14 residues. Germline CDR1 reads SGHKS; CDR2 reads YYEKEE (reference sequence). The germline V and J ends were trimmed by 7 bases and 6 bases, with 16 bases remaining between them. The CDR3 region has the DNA TGTGCCAGCGTTCTCCTCGGAGGGTCCGGGGAGCTGTTTTTT. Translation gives CASVLLGGSGELFF. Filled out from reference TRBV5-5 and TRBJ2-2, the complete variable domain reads DAGVTQSPTHLIKTRGQQVTLRCSPISGHKSVSWYQQVLGQGPQFIFQYYEKEERGRGNFPDRFSARQFPNYSSELNVNALLLGDSALYLCASVLLGGSGELFFGEGSRLTVL.

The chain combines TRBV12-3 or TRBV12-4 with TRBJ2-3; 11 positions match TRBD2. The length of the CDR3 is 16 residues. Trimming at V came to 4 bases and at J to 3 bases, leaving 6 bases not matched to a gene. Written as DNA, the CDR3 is TGTGCCAGCAGTTCTAGCGGGGGGTTGGGTACAGATACGCAGTATTTT. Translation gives CASSSSGGLGTDTQYF.

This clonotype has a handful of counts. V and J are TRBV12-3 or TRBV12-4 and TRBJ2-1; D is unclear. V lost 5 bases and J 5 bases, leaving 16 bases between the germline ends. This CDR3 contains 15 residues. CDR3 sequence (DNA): TGTGCCAGCAGTCCCGGGCTAGTAAAGAACAATGAGCAGTTCTTC. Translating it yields CASSPGLVKNNEQFF.